Listed here is a single TCR beta chain. Antigen: not known. Just one base apart from a much larger clone, this may be a read error. Because this beta chain is a stray read in a library intended to capture alpha chains, its abundance should not be given much weight. The germline V gene has CDR1 MNHEY and CDR2 SVGEGT. The CDR3 spans 15 residues. Trimming left V 0 bases short and J 6 bases short, with 14 bases between. Carried by each TCR cDNA molecule was a unique molecular identifier. TCRdb recomputed calls from the 5' RACE reads with MiXCR, one row per CDR3 protein. This sample has more than 600 distinct CDR3 sequences, with over 12% found just once. This sample's time point: sample taken at primary tumor resection. Samples came from 60 to 75 TRACERx patients with untreated early-stage lung cancer. The authors sequenced whole RNA from tumor, nontumor lung or frozen PBMC without sorting. These data belong to a study of spatial heterogeneity in lung cancer. Study summary: For tumor regions, TCR transcript counts showed a strong correlation with a T cell module score derived from matched bulk RNA-seq. Findings of the study overall: Tumor mutation count correlated with how many alpha and beta TCRs expanded intratumorally.

The receptor was derived from a male donor with early-stage non-small cell lung cancer. The material was lung tumor tissue, obtained at surgery. V usage is TRBV6-2 or TRBV6-3 and J usage is TRBJ1-1; D may be TRBD1 (5 bases). The CDR3 coding sequence is TGTGCCAGCAGTTACTCGAATCCCGGGACTCCTGAAGCTTTCTTT. Its protein is CASSYSNPGTPEAFF.